This T cell receptor beta chain originates from a study of blood T cell repertoires in COVID-19. Study background: COVID-19 samples from acute and convalescent phases originated in the United States, Italy and Spain. T cells, B-cell-depleted T cells, or PBMCs supplied cDNA or gDNA.

In the original processing: Scientists estimated how many nucleated cells there were by amplifying reference gene primers. Using immunoSEQ multiplex PCR, the repertoire was profiled, and TCRdb retains in-frame clones only, with some absent. V and J calls and clone size are copied from that table; D and trimming were computed from the DNA. The data hold 250,000 or so clones, with around 90% observed a single time. Trimming at V came to 11 bases and at J to 5 bases, leaving 15 bases not matched to a gene. In germline, CDR1 is MNHNY, CDR2 SVGAGI (reference sequence). CDR3 length: 15 residues. Sequenced material: peripheral blood. The sequence came from a woman in her twenties or thirties with acute or convalescent COVID-19. The chain couples TRBV6-6 to TRBJ2-7; 10 bases align to TRBD1. This CDR3 reads CAALAGQGFFHEQYF. As DNA, the CDR3 is TGTGCCGCCCTGGCGGGACAGGGGTTTTTCCACGAGCAGTACTTC.